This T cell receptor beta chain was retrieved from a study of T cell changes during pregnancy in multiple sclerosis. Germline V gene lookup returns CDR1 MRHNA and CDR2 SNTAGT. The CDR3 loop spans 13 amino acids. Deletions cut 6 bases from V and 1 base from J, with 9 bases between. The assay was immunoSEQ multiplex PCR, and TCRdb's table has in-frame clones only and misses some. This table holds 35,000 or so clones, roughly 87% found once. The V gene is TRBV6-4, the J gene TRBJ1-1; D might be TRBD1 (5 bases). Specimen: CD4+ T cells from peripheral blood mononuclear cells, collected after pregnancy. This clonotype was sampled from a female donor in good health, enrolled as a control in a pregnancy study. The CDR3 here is CASRGLGNTEAFF. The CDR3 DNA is TGTGCCAGCAGGGGGCTTGGGAACACTGAAGCTTTCTTT.